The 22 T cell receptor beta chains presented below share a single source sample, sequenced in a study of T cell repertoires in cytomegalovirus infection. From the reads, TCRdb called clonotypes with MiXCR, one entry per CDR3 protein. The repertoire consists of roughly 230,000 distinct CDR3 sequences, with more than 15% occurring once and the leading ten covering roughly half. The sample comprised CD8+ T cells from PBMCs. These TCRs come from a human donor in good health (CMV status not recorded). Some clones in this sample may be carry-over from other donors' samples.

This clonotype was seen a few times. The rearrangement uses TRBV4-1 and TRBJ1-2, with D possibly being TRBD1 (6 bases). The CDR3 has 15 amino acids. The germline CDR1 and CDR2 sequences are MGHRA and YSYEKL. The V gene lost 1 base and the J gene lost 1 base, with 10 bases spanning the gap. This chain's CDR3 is CASSQALGGNYGYTF. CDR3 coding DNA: TGCGCCAGCAGCCAAGCGTTAGGGGGTAACTATGGCTACACCTTC.

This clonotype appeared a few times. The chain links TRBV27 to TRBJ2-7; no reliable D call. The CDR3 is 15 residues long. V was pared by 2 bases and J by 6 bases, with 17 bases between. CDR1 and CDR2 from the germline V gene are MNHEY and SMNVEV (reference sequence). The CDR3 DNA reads TGTGCCAGCAGTTTAACTTTTGGGCCACTCATCGAGCAGTACTTC. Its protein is CASSLTFGPLIEQYF.

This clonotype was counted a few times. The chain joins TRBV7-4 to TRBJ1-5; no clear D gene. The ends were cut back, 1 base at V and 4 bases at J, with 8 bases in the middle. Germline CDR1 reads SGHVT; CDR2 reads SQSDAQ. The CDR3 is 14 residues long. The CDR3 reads CASSLGGVNQPQHF. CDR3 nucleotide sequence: TGTGCCAGCAGCTTAGGCGGTGTGAATCAGCCCCAGCATTTT.

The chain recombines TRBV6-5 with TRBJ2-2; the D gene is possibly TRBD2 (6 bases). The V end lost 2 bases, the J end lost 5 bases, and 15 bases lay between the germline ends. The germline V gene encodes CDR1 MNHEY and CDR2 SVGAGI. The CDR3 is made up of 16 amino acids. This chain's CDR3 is CASSYGSEAGTGELFF. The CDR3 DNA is TGTGCCAGCAGTTACGGCTCGGAGGCGGGGACCGGGGAGCTGTTTTTT.

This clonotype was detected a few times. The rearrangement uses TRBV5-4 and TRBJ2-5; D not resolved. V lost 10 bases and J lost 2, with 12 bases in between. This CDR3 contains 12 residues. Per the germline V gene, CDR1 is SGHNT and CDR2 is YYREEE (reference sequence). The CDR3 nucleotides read TGTGCCTTCGTATCGGTGCAAGAGACCCAGTACTTC. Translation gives CAFVSVQETQYF.

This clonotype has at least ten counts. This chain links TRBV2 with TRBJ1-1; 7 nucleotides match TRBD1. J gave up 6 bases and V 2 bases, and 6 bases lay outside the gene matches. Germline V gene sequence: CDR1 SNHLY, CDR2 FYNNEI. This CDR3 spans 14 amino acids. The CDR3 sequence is CASSELQGGAEAFF. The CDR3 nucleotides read TGTGCCAGCAGTGAATTGCAGGGGGGAGCTGAAGCTTTCTTT.

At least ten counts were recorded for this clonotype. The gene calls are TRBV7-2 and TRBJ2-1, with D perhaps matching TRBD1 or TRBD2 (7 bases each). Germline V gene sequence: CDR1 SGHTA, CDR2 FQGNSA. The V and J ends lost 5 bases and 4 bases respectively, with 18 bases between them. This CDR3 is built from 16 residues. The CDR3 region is CASSTGGTVLYNEQFF. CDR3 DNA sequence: TGTGCCAGCAGCACCGGGGGGACAGTCTTATACAATGAGCAGTTCTTC.

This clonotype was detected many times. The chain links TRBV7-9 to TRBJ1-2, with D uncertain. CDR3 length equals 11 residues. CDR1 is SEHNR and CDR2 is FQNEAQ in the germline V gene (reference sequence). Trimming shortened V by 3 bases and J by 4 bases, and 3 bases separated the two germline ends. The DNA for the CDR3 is TGTGCCAGCAGCTTCGTCTATGGCTACACCTTC. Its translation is CASSFVYGYTF.

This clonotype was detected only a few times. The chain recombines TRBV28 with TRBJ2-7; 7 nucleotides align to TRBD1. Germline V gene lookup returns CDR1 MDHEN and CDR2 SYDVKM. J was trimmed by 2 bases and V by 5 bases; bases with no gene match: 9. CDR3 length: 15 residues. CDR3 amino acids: CASSPDRVGTYEQYF. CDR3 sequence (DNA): TGTGCCAGCAGTCCCGACAGGGTAGGGACCTACGAGCAGTACTTC. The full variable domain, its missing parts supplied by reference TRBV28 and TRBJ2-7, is DVKVTQSSRYLVKRTGEKVFLECVQDMDHENMFWYRQDPGLGLRLIYFSYDVKMKEKGDIPEGYSVSREKKERFSLILESASTNQTSMYLCASSPDRVGTYEQYFGPGTRLTVT.

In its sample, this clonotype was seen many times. This CDR3 is CASSSGDRTHSNQPQHF. The CDR3 DNA follows: TGTGCCAGCAGCTCCGGGGACAGAACACATAGCAATCAGCCCCAGCATTTT. The chain employs TRBV7-2 and TRBJ1-5, with TRBD1 identical over 7 bases. Trimming took 4 bases from V and 0 from J; bases not matched to a gene: 9. There are 17 residues in the CDR3. Looked up from germline, CDR1 is SGHTA and CDR2 is FQGNSA. The whole variable domain, remainder taken from reference TRBV7-2 and TRBJ1-5, is GAGVSQSPSNKVTEKGKDVELRCDPISGHTALYWYRQSLGQGLEFLIYFQGNSAPDKSGLPSDRFSAERTGGSVSTLTIQRTQQEDSAVYLCASSSGDRTHSNQPQHFGDGTRLSIL.

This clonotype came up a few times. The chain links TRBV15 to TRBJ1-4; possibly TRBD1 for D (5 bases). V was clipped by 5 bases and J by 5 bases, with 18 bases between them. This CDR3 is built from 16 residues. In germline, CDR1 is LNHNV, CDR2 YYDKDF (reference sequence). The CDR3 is CATSSQGAIANEKLFF. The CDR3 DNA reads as TGTGCCACCAGCTCGCAGGGAGCTATCGCGAATGAAAAACTGTTTTTT.

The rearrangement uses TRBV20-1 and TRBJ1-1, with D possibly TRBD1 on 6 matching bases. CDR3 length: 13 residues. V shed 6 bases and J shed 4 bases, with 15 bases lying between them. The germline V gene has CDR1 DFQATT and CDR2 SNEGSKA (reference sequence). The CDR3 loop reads CSAWGHFFTEAFF. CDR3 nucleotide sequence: TGCAGTGCCTGGGGACATTTCTTCACTGAAGCTTTCTTT.

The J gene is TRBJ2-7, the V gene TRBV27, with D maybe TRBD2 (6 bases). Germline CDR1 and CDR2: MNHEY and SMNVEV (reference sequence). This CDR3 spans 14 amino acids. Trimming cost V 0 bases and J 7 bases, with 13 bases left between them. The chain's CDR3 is CASSLSVGLSEQYF. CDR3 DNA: TGTGCCAGCAGTTTATCAGTGGGACTGAGTGAGCAGTACTTC.

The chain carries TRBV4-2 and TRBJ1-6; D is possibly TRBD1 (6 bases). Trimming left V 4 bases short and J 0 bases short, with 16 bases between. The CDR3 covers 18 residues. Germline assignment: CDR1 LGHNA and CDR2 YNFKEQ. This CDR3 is CASSPGTAGDSYNSPLHF. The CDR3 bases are TGTGCCAGCAGCCCCGGAACCGCAGGGGACTCCTATAATTCACCCCTCCACTTT.

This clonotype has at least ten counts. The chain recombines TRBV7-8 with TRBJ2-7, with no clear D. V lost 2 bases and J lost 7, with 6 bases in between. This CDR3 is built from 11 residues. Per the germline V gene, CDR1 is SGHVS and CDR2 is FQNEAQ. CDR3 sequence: CASSLSREQYF. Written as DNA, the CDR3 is TGTGCCAGCAGCTTAAGCAGGGAGCAGTACTTC.

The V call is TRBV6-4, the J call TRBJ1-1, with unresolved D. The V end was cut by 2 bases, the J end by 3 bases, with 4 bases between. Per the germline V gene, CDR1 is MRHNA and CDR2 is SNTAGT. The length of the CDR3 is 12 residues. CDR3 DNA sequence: TGTGCCAGCAGTGACGGGTACACTGAAGCTTTCTTT. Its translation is CASSDGYTEAFF.

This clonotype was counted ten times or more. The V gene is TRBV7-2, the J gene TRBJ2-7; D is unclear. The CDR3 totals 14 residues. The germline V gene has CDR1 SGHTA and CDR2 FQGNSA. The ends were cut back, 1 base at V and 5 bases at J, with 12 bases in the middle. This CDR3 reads CASSLETPLDEQYF. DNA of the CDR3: TGTGCCAGCAGCTTAGAGACACCGCTAGACGAGCAGTACTTC.

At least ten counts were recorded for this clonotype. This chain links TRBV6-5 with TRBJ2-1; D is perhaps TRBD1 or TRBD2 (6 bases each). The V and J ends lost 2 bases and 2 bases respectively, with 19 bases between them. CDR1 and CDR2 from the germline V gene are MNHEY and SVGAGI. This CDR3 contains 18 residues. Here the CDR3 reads CASSYKGDSNWPYNEQFF. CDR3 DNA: TGTGCCAGCAGTTACAAGGGGGACTCTAATTGGCCCTACAATGAGCAGTTCTTC.

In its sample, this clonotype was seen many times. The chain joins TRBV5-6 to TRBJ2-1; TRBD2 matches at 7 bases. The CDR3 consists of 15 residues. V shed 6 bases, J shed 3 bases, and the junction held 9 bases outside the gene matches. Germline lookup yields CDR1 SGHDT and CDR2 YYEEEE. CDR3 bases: TGTGCCAGCACCCCGGAGGCGGGGGTCTACAATGAGCAGTTCTTC. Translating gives CASTPEAGVYNEQFF.

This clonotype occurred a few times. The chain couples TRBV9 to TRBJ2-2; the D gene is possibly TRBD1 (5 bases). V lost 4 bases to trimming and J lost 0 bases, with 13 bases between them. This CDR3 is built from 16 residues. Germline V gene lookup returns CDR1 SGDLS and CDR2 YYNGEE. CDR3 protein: CASSPTRTPNTGELFF. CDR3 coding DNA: TGTGCCAGCAGCCCGACAAGGACACCGAACACCGGGGAGCTGTTTTTT.

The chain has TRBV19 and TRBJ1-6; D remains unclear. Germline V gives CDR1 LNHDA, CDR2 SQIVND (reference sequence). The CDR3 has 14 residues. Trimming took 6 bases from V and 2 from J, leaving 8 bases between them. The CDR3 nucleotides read TGTGCCAGTAGGAACGGGCCCTATAATTCACCCCTCCACTTT. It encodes CASRNGPYNSPLHF.

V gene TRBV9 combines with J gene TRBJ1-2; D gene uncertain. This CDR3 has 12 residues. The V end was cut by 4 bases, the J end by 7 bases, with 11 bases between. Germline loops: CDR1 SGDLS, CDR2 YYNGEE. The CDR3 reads CASSPPASGYTF. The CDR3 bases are TGTGCCAGCAGCCCCCCCGCCTCTGGCTACACCTTC.